These T cell receptor beta chains were read from a single sample in a study of T cells in Graves' hyperthyroidism and ophthalmopathy. TCRdb re-analysed the multiplex PCR reads in MiXCR, keeping a single row per CDR3 protein. The sample includes almost 600,000 distinct CDR3 sequences, approximately 15% seen only once; the top ten take more than 4.5%. The sequencing sample was made of blood. Receptors originate from a woman aged 25 to 39 with Graves' hyperthyroidism that later progressed to Graves' ophthalmopathy. CDR3s include the opening cysteine and the closing phenylalanine or tryptophan. The order of the fields is J gene, D gene, clone size, V gene, CDR3 protein, CDR3 DNA. A D gene is named only where the DNA matches it firmly. Clone sizes are given selectively: once, few, many, or a class where the clone is expanded.

>TRBJ1-4|.|.|TRBV19
CASSIDWGEKLFF
TGTGCCAGTAGTATTGATTGGGGGGAAAAACTGTTTTTT
>TRBJ2-3|.|many|TRBV20-1
CSARTVSTDTQYF
TGCAGTGCCCGGACAGTGAGCACAGATACGCAGTATTTT
>TRBJ1-4|.|few|TRBV27
CASSHSLNEKLFF
TGTGCCAGCAGTCACAGCCTTAATGAAAAACTGTTTTTT
>TRBJ1-2|TRBD1|few|TRBV6-1
CASTLRGWTGVGYTF
TGTGCCAGCACCCTAAGGGGTTGGACAGGAGTCGGCTACACCTTC
>TRBJ2-1|TRBD1|.|TRBV7-9
CASSRPTGLDNEQFF
TGTGCCAGCAGCCGACCGACAGGGCTTGACAATGAGCAGTTCTTC
>TRBJ2-1|.|few|TRBV6-1
CASMAASSYNEQFF
TGTGCCAGCATGGCCGCAAGCTCCTACAATGAGCAGTTCTTC
>TRBJ2-1|.|many|TRBV28
CASSLRDNEQFF
TGTGCCAGCAGTTTAAGGGACAATGAGCAGTTCTTC
>TRBJ1-2|TRBD1|many|TRBV9
CASSVDPTGDNYGYTF
TGTGCCAGCAGCGTAGACCCCACAGGGGATAACTATGGCTACACCTTC
>TRBJ1-1|.|many|TRBV6-1
CASSEGPEAFF
TGTGCCAGCAGTGAAGGTCCTGAAGCTTTCTTT
>TRBJ1-5|.|many|TRBV24-1
CATSDLGLNQPQHF
TGTGCCACCAGTGATCTCGGCCTGAATCAGCCCCAGCATTTT
>TRBJ1-1|.|few|TRBV19
CASSRETGVGGGTEAFF
TGTGCCAGTAGTAGAGAGACGGGGGTGGGGGGAGGTACTGAAGCTTTCTTT
>TRBJ1-1|TRBD1|many|TRBV18
CASSEGDSLEAFF
TGTGCCAGCTCAGAGGGGGACAGCCTTGAAGCTTTCTTT
>TRBJ1-1|.|many|TRBV28
CASWTELMNTEAFF
TGTGCCAGCTGGACAGAGCTAATGAACACTGAAGCTTTCTTT
>TRBJ2-5|TRBD2|many|TRBV7-2
CASSLPGTSGQETQYF
TGTGCCAGCAGCTTACCTGGGACTAGCGGACAAGAGACCCAGTACTTC
>TRBJ2-7|.|many|TRBV28
CASRGSYEQYF
TGTGCCAGCAGGGGATCCTACGAGCAGTACTTC
>TRBJ1-3|.|few|TRBV20-1
CSARGQGWTSSGNTIYF
TGCAGTGCTAGAGGGCAGGGGTGGACCAGCTCTGGAAACACCATATATTTT
>TRBJ1-2|.|many|TRBV24-1
CATSARNYGYTF
TGTGCCACCAGTGCCAGAAACTATGGCTACACCTTC
>TRBJ1-3|.|.|TRBV12-3/TRBV12-4
CASSLLRLSSGNTIYF
TGTGCCAGCAGTTTATTACGGCTGAGCTCTGGAAACACCATATATTTT
>TRBJ1-5|TRBD1|.|TRBV27
CASAQGATQPQHF
TGTGCCAGCGCACAGGGGGCAACTCAGCCCCAGCATTTT
>TRBJ1-5|.|.|TRBV19
CASSIVSSSNQPQHF
TGTGCCAGTAGTATAGTCAGCTCTAGCAATCAGCCCCAGCATTTT
>TRBJ1-1|.|many|TRBV30
CAWSVMAGLNTEAFF
TGTGCCTGGAGTGTAATGGCCGGCCTGAACACTGAAGCTTTCTTT
>TRBJ2-1|.|.|TRBV7-9
CASSPRAGAAYNEQFF
TGTGCCAGCAGCCCCAGGGCGGGGGCCGCCTACAATGAGCAGTTCTTC
>TRBJ1-1|TRBD1|many|TRBV3-1
CASRSGTVVGEAFF
TGTGCCAGCAGGAGCGGGACAGTAGTAGGTGAAGCTTTCTTT
>TRBJ1-1|.|many|TRBV27
CASSLKPGNTEAFF
TGTGCCAGCAGTTTAAAGCCGGGGAACACTGAAGCTTTCTTT
>TRBJ2-7|.|many|TRBV12-5
CASGLEPGIEGSAYEQYF
TGTGCTAGTGGTTTGGAACCGGGAATCGAAGGTTCGGCCTACGAGCAGTACTTC
>TRBJ2-7|.|many|TRBV6-1
CASILTSSSSYEQYF
TGTGCCAGCATACTGACTAGTTCGAGCTCCTACGAGCAGTACTTC